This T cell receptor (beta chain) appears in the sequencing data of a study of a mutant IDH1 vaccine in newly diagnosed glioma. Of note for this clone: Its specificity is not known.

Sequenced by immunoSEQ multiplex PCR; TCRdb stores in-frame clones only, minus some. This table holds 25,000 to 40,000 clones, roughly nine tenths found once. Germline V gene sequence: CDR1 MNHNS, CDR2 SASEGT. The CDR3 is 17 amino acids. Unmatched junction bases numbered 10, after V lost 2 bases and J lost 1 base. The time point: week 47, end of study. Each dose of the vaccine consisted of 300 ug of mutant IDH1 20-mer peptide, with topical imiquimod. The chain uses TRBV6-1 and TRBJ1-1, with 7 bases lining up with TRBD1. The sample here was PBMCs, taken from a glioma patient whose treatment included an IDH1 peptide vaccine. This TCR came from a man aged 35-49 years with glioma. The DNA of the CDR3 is TGTGCCAGCAGTGAAAGTATGCCAGGGGGGACGAACACTGAAGCTTTCTTT. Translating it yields CASSESMPGGTNTEAFF.